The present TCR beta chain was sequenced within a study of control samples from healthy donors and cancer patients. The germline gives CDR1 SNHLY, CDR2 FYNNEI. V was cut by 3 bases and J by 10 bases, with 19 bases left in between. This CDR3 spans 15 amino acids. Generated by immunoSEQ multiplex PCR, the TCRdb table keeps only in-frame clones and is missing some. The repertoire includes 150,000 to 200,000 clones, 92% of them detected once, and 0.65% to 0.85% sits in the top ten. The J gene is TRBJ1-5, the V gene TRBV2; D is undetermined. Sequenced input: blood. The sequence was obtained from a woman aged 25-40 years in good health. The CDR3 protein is CASSEGPGDKKPQHF. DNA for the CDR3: TGTGCCAGCAGTGAGGGCCCGGGAGATAAGAAACCCCAGCATTTT.